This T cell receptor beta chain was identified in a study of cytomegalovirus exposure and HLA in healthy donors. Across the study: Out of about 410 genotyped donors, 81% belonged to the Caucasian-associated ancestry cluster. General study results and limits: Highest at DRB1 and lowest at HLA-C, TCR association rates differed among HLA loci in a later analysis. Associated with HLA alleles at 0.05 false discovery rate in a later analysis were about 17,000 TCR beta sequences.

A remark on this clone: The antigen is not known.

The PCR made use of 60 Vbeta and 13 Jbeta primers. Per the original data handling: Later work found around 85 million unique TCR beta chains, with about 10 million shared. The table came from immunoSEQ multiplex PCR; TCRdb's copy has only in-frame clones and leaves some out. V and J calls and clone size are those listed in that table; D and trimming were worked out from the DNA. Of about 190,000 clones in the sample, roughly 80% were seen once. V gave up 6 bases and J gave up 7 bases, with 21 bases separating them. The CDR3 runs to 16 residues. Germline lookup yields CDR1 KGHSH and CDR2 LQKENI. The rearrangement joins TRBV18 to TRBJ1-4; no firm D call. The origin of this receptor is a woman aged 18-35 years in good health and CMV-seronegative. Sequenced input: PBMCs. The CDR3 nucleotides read TGTGCCAGCTCCCCGTCGAGTTATGATGGGAGTGAAAAACTGTTTTTT. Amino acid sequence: CASSPSSYDGSEKLFF.